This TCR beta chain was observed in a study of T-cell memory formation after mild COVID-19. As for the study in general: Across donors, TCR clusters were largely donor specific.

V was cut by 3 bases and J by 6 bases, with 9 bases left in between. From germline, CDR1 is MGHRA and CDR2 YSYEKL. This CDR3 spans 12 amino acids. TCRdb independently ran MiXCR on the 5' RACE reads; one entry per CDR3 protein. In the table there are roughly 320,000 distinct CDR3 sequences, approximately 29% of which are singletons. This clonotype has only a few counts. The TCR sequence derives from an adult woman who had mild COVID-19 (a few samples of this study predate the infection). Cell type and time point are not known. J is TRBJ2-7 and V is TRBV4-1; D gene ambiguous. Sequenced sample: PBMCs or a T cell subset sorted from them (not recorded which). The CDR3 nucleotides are TGCGCCAGCAGCCAGCAAGTTGGCGAGCAGTACTTC. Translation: CASSQQVGEQYF.